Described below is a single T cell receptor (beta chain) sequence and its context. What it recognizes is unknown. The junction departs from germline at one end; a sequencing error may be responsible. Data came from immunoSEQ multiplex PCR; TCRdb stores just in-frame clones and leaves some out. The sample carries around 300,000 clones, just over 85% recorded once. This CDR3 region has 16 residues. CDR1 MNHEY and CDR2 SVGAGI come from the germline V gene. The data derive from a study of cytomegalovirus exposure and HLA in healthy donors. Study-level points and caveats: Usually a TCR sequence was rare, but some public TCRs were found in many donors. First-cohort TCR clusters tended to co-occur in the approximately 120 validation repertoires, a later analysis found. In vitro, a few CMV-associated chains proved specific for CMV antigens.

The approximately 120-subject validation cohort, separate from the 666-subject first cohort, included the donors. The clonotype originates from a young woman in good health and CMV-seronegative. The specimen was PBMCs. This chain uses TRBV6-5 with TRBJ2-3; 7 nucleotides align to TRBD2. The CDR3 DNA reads TGTGCCAGCAGTTACGGTGCGCGGGGGAGCAGAGATACGCAGTATTTT. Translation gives CASSYGARGSRDTQYF.